The table lists the clone carrying this T cell receptor beta chain with many counts. The antigen is unknown. In the study's own analysis: The study's classifier, a distant-metastasis tool for papillary thyroid cancer, was built using CDR3 differences across clinicopathological groups. TCRdb re-called clones from the PCR reads using MiXCR. These V and J calls rely on TCRdb rather than the paper's analysis. This sample has roughly 40,000 clones, with 15% to 20% found just once. There were no patients who had received any treatment before thyroid surgery. This sample is drawn from a study of metastatic and nonmetastatic thyroid tumors. Turning to the study itself: It was across blood and tumor or nodule tissue from malignant and benign thyroid patients that repertoires were compared. Points from the study as a whole: It was reportedly found that TCR beta diversity was significantly higher in malignant thyroid tumors than in benign nodules, a difference seen in both blood and tumor samples.

This receptor was obtained from a female donor with papillary thyroid cancer or a benign thyroid nodule (not recorded which). Some clones in this sample may be carry-over from other donors' samples. Sequenced sample: blood.

CDR3 DNA: TGTGCCAGCAGCGTAGGCACAGATACGCAGTATTTT. It translates to CASSVGTDTQYF. V gene TRBV9 combines with J gene TRBJ2-3; no clear D gene. The CDR3 runs 12 residues. The ends were cut back, 0 bases at V and 1 base at J, with 0 bases in the middle. Germline values: CDR1 SGDLS, CDR2 YYNGEE.